The 18 T cell receptor beta chains presented below share a single source sample, sequenced in a study of blood T cell repertoires in COVID-19. TCRdb keeps only in-frame clones here, not all; method: immunoSEQ multiplex PCR. The sample lists around 260,000 clones, roughly nine tenths seen once, with roughly 3.9% in the top ten. Sequencing input: peripheral blood. These TCRs come from a man aged 60-69 years who had recovered from COVID-19.

This clone has a handful of counts. The CDR3 sequence is CASSLATSGTGGRDSPLHF. The CDR3 DNA reads TGTGCCAGCAGCTTAGCGACCTCCGGGACAGGGGGCAGGGATTCACCCCTCCACTTT. V is TRBV7-9 and J is TRBJ1-6; 12 bases align to TRBD1. The germline CDR1 and CDR2 sequences are SEHNR and FQNEAQ (reference sequence). The J segment lost 8 bases and the V segment lost 0 bases, leaving 11 bases of the junction unmatched. This CDR3 contains 19 residues. Full variable domain (missing parts from reference TRBV7-9 and TRBJ1-6): DTGVSQNPRHKITKRGQNVTFRCDPISEHNRLYWYRQTLGQGPEFLTYFQNEAQLEKSRLLSDRFSAERPKGSFSTLEIQRTEQGDSAMYLCASSLATSGTGGRDSPLHFGNGTRLTVT.

The chain carries TRBV6-2 or TRBV6-3 and TRBJ1-5; 8 bases are a match to TRBD1. The CDR3 has 18 amino acids. V trimming: 5 bases; J trimming: 6 bases; junction bases outside the gene matches: 18. Germline assignment: CDR1 MNHEY and CDR2 SVGEGT. The CDR3 region has the DNA TGTGCCAGCAGTGACAGACGACAGGGGCTTGTTTACGGTCAGCCCCAGCATTTT. Its translation: CASSDRRQGLVYGQPQHF.

This clone appeared a single time. The chain uses TRBV6-5 and TRBJ2-7; TRBD1 matches at 9 bases. The CDR3 has 15 amino acids. Germline V gene sequence: CDR1 MNHEY, CDR2 SVGAGI. Germline trimming cut 8 bases from V and 0 bases from J; bases unmatched to any gene: 8. Here the CDR3 reads CASGRTGALSYEQYF. CDR3 bases: TGTGCCAGCGGTCGGACAGGGGCCCTCTCCTACGAGCAGTACTTC.

The genes are TRBV14 and TRBJ1-2, with D perhaps matching TRBD1 (5 bases). The CDR3 runs to 15 residues. CDR1 is SGHDN, CDR2 FVKESK, per germline. V lost 3 bases to trimming and J lost 6 bases, with 17 bases between them. The CDR3 DNA is TGTGCCAGCAGCCATCCTTCTCCAGGGAGGGATGGCTACACCTTC. Its protein is CASSHPSPGRDGYTF.

The rearrangement uses TRBV10-3 and TRBJ2-5; 7 positions match TRBD1. With V trimmed by 9 bases and J by 3 bases, 4 bases remained unmatched. The CDR3 consists of 12 residues. CDR1 is ENHRY, CDR2 SYGVKD, per germline. In DNA form, the CDR3 reads TGTGCCATTCGTGGGACAGAAGAGACCCAGTACTTC. Its translation: CAIRGTEETQYF.

This chain joins TRBV6-5 and TRBJ2-5; D might be TRBD1 (7 bases). Germline V CDR1 and CDR2: MNHEY, SVGAGI. Trimming pared 3 bases from V and 3 bases from J, leaving 14 bases between. The CDR3 extends over 15 amino acids. CDR3 region: CASSYTRGTEETQYF. CDR3 bases: TGTGCCAGCAGTTATACCCGGGGGACAGAAGAGACCCAGTACTTC.

V usage is TRBV6-5 and J usage is TRBJ2-7, with a weak D call TRBD1 (7 bases). The CDR3 contains 15 residues. The germline V gene has CDR1 MNHEY and CDR2 SVGAGI. V gave up 1 base and J gave up 2 bases, with 12 bases separating them. The chain's CDR3 is CASSYLRDSPYEQYF. The CDR3 region has the DNA TGTGCCAGCAGTTACTTGCGGGACAGTCCCTACGAGCAGTACTTC.

The chain combines TRBV18 with TRBJ2-2, with D possibly matching TRBD1 (6 bases). CDR1 and CDR2 (germline): KGHSH, LQKENI. Trimming took off 5 bases at V and 3 bases at J, with 10 bases between the two ends. The CDR3 loop spans 14 amino acids. CDR3 protein: CASSGGQHTGELFF. The CDR3, as DNA: TGTGCCAGCTCAGGTGGACAGCACACCGGGGAGCTGTTTTTT.

This clone was observed once. The chain employs TRBV5-4 and TRBJ2-3; TRBD2 agrees at 7 bases. The CDR3 extends over 15 amino acids. V lost 4 bases to trimming and J lost 2 bases; unmatched junction nucleotides: 7. Germline V lookup: CDR1 SGHNT, CDR2 YYREEE (reference sequence). Here the CDR3 reads CASSLGRAHTDTQYF. In DNA form, the CDR3 reads TGTGCCAGCAGCCTAGGGAGGGCACACACAGATACGCAGTATTTT.

The chain employs TRBV24-1 and TRBJ2-3; 9 bases are a match to TRBD1. J lost 3 bases, V lost 5 bases, and 8 bases had no gene match. Germline CDR1 is KGHDR and CDR2 is SFDVKD. This CDR3 spans 16 amino acids. CDR3 nucleotide sequence: TGTGCCACCAGTGCTTCTGGACAGGGGAAGACAGATACGCAGTATTTT. It is translated as CATSASGQGKTDTQYF.

The V and J genes are TRBV4-2 and TRBJ2-7; D unclear. The CDR3 contains 16 residues. Between the trimmed V and J ends, which lost 0 bases and 1 base, there was a span of 13 bases. CDR1 and CDR2 from the germline V gene are LGHNA and YNFKEQ. The CDR3 DNA reads as TGTGCCAGCAGCCAAGAGCTGAGTAAAAGATCCTACGAGCAGTACTTC. It specifies CASSQELSKRSYEQYF.

The V gene is TRBV7-9, the J gene TRBJ1-2; D might be TRBD1 (5 bases). With 5 bases removed from V and 8 bases from J, the gap between germline ends came to 21 bases. Germline V gene sequence: CDR1 SEHNR, CDR2 FQNEAQ (reference sequence). The CDR3 consists of 15 residues. CDR3 region: CASSSTGHLSGGYTF. The CDR3 region has the DNA TGTGCCAGCAGCAGCACCGGACACCTATCAGGGGGCTACACCTTC.

V is TRBV7-9 and J is TRBJ1-1; TRBD1 matches at 11 bases. The CDR3 runs to 14 residues. With 5 bases clipped from V and 4 bases from J, the junction kept 3 bases outside the gene matches. Germline CDR1 reads SEHNR; CDR2 reads FQNEAQ (reference sequence). CDR3 protein: CASSLGQGATEAFF. DNA of the CDR3: TGTGCCAGCAGCCTCGGACAGGGGGCCACTGAAGCTTTCTTT.

This clone was seen once. The chain is built from TRBV5-1 and TRBJ2-3; D is undetermined. Germline CDR1 and CDR2: SGHRS and YFSETQ. The CDR3 is 16 residues long. V was cut by 0 bases and J by 2 bases, with 13 bases left in between. CDR3 nucleotide sequence: TGCGCCAGCAGCTTGGTTGGGCCCCAGAACACAGATACGCAGTATTTT. As protein: CASSLVGPQNTDTQYF.

The chain employs TRBV19 and TRBJ1-2; 8 nucleotides line up with TRBD1. The V segment lost 0 bases and the J segment 4 bases; nucleotides outside the gene matches: 4. Germline values: CDR1 LNHDA, CDR2 SQIVND (reference sequence). The CDR3 is 15 amino acids. CDR3 region: CASSIEAGGGYGYTF. Here the CDR3 DNA reads TGTGCCAGTAGTATAGAAGCAGGGGGCGGCTATGGCTACACCTTC.

This rearrangement joins TRBV6-6 to TRBJ1-1; D may be TRBD1 (5 bases). Germline CDR1 and CDR2: MNHNY and SVGAGI (reference sequence). The CDR3 length is 15 residues. V lost 6 bases, J lost 5 bases, and 19 bases lay in between. The CDR3 spells CASSPLGGVRTEAFF. The CDR3 coding sequence is TGTGCCAGCAGCCCTTTGGGGGGGGTAAGGACTGAAGCTTTCTTT.

The rearrangement links TRBV19 to TRBJ2-7, with TRBD2 matching over 9 bases. Germline V CDR1 and CDR2: LNHDA, SQIVND (reference sequence). CDR3 size: 14 residues. The trim removed 6 bases at V and 2 bases at J, leaving 5 bases unmatched. The CDR3 sequence: CASRSAGGPYEQYF. The CDR3 coding sequence is TGTGCCAGTAGGTCAGCGGGGGGCCCCTACGAGCAGTACTTC.

The chain is built from TRBV9 and TRBJ2-2; 10 bases fit TRBD1. The germline CDR1 and CDR2 sequences are SGDLS and YYNGEE. The V and J ends lost 3 bases and 0 bases, in that order; junction bases with no gene match: 11. CDR3 size: 19 residues. The CDR3 DNA is TGTGCCAGCAGCGGACAGGGGGCGGGTTTCTTTGCGAACACCGGGGAGCTGTTTTTT. Its translation is CASSGQGAGFFANTGELFF. Drawing the rest from reference TRBV9 and TRBJ2-2, the complete variable domain is DSGVTQTPKHLITATGQRVTLRCSPRSGDLSVYWYQQSLDQGLQFLIQYYNGEERAKGNILERFSAQQFPDLHSELNLSSLELGDSALYFCASSGQGAGFFANTGELFFGEGSRLTVL.